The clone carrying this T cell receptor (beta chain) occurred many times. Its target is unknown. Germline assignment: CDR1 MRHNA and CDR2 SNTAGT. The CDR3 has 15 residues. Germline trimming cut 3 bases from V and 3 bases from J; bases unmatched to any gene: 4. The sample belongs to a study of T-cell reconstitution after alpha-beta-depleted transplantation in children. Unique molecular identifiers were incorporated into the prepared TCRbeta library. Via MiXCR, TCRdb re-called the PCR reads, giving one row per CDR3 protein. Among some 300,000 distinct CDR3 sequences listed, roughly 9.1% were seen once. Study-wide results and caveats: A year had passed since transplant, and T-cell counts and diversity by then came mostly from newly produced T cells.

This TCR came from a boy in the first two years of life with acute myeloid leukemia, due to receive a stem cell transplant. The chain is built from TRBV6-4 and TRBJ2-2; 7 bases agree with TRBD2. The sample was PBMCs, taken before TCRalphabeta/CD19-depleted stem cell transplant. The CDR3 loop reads CASSEWGGDTGELFF. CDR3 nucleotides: TGTGCCAGCAGTGAGTGGGGGGGAGACACCGGGGAGCTGTTTTTT.